Each of the 26 T cell receptor beta chains below was sequenced from the same sample in a study of early T cells in non-severe SARS-CoV-2 infection. TCRdb re-analysed the 5' RACE reads in MiXCR, keeping a single row per CDR3 protein. The sample shows some 38,000 distinct CDR3 sequences, over 4.5% of them seen only once. The sample was whole blood. The receptors were sampled from an adult who was a healthcare worker with PCR-confirmed SARS-CoV-2 infection or an uninfected control (not recorded which).

In this sample, this clonotype turned up many times. The chain is built from TRBV7-2 and TRBJ2-3; no clear D gene. The CDR3 runs 15 residues. V was pared by 5 bases and J by 3 bases, with 15 bases between. CDR1 is SGHTA and CDR2 is FQGNSA in the germline V gene. CDR3 in amino acids: CASSPREYRTDTQYF. The DNA for the CDR3 is TGTGCCAGCAGCCCTAGAGAATATCGGACAGATACGCAGTATTTT. The variable domain in full, with the rest retrieved from reference TRBV7-2 and TRBJ2-3, is GAGVSQSPSNKVTEKGKDVELRCDPISGHTALYWYRQSLGQGLEFLIYFQGNSAPDKSGLPSDRFSAERTGGSVSTLTIQRTQQEDSAVYLCASSPREYRTDTQYFGPGTRLTVL.

In this sample, this clonotype turned up a few times. The V gene is TRBV5-1, the J gene TRBJ2-7; 8 positions agree with TRBD2. V gave up 1 base and J gave up 2 bases; unmatched junction bases: 5. CDR1 and CDR2 (germline): SGHRS, YFSETQ. The CDR3 runs 15 residues. This CDR3 reads CASSLNLGRAYEQYF. The CDR3, as DNA: TGCGCCAGCAGCTTGAACCTCGGGAGGGCCTACGAGCAGTACTTC. The whole variable domain, filled in from reference TRBV5-1 and TRBJ2-7, reads KAGVTQTPRYLIKTRGQQVTLSCSPISGHRSVSWYQQTPGQGLQFLFEYFSETQRNKGNFPGRFSGRQFSNSRSEMNVSTLELGDSALYLCASSLNLGRAYEQYFGPGTRLTVT.

This clonotype was observed a handful of times. The CDR3 protein is CASSPDRGEQYF. The CDR3 bases are TGCGCCAGCAGCCCGGACAGGGGCGAGCAGTACTTC. The gene calls are TRBV4-1 and TRBJ2-7; 9 bases line up with TRBD1. This CDR3 is 12 amino acids long. Germline trimming cut 4 bases from V and 6 bases from J; bases unmatched to any gene: 1. The germline CDR1 and CDR2 sequences are MGHRA and YSYEKL.

Many counts were recorded for this clonotype. The chain employs TRBV18 and TRBJ2-3; TRBD2 is a possible D gene (5 bases). The germline V and J ends were trimmed by 10 bases and 2 bases, with 13 bases remaining between them. This CDR3 is 13 amino acids long. Germline CDR1 and CDR2: KGHSH and LQKENI. The CDR3 bases are TGTGCCACCGGCGCGGGTATCACAGATACGCAGTATTTT. It is translated as CATGAGITDTQYF.

This clonotype was recorded at least ten times. The CDR3 sequence is CASSPRRGSNYGYTF. CDR3 sequence (DNA): TGTGCCAGCAGTCCTCGAAGGGGATCTAACTATGGCTACACCTTC. The rearrangement links TRBV12-3 or TRBV12-4 to TRBJ1-2; possible D gene TRBD1, 5 bases. Trimming left V 5 bases short and J 0 bases short, with 13 bases between. The CDR3 spans 15 residues.

This clonotype was counted at least ten times. The gene calls are TRBV5-5 and TRBJ1-1, with 7 bases that match TRBD1. This CDR3 has 13 amino acids. V lost 4 bases to trimming and J lost 3 bases; unmatched junction nucleotides: 3. Germline V lookup: CDR1 SGHKS, CDR2 YYEKEE (reference sequence). The CDR3 region has the DNA TGTGCCAGCAGCAGACAGGGTGACACTGAAGCTTTCTTT. It translates to CASSRQGDTEAFF.

A word on this clonotype: No conserved phenylalanine or tryptophan ends this CDR3, so it is likely a read error. The rearrangement joins TRBV19 to TRBJ1-5; D might be TRBD1 (5 bases). The ends were cut back, 6 bases at V and 0 bases at J, with 12 bases in the middle. The CDR3 is 15 residues long. In germline, CDR1 is LNHDA, CDR2 SQIVND (reference sequence). CDR3 protein: CASRIDSHSNQPQHS. The CDR3 DNA reads as TGTGCCAGTAGGATCGACAGTCATAGCAATCAGCCCCAGCATTCT.

The table lists this clonotype with many counts. The genes are TRBV7-2 and TRBJ2-1, with 7 bases lining up with TRBD1. There are 14 residues in the CDR3. The V and J ends lost 1 base and 6 bases, in that order; junction bases with no gene match: 3. Germline assignment: CDR1 SGHTA and CDR2 FQGNSA. Written as DNA, the CDR3 is TGTGCCAGCAGCTTAGGCCCAGGGGGCAATGAGCAGTTCTTC. It translates to CASSLGPGGNEQFF.

This clonotype was counted ten times or more. The junction departs from the called germline gene at one end, perhaps through a read error. The CDR3, as DNA: TGTGCCTGGAGTGTACAGCTAGCGGGGGAGGTCTTC. It encodes CAWSVQLAGEVF. The genes are TRBV30 and TRBJ2-1, with 10 bases that match TRBD2. The CDR3 sequence is 12 residues long. Germline loops: CDR1 GTSNPN, CDR2 SVGIG (reference sequence).

The rearrangement joins TRBV6-1 to TRBJ2-1, with TRBD2 matching over 8 bases. With V trimmed by 7 bases and J by 10 bases, 15 bases remained unmatched. CDR1 is MNHNS and CDR2 is SASEGT in the germline V gene. The CDR3 has 15 amino acids. CDR3 protein: CASTGTSRPGDEQFF. Here the CDR3 DNA reads TGTGCCAGCACAGGGACTAGTCGTCCCGGGGACGAGCAGTTCTTC.

This clonotype occurred many times. The chain joins TRBV24-1 to TRBJ2-7; tentatively, D is TRBD1 (5 bases). CDR3 length equals 14 residues. Germline CDR1 reads KGHDR; CDR2 reads SFDVKD. V lost 2 bases and J 2 bases, leaving 9 bases between the germline ends. This CDR3 is CATSDSRGPYEQYF. CDR3 bases: TGTGCCACCAGTGATTCTAGGGGCCCCTACGAGCAGTACTTC.

This clonotype was seen ten or more times. The chain couples TRBV5-1 to TRBJ1-1; 7 bases line up with TRBD1. Unmatched junction bases numbered 4, after V lost 4 bases and J lost 1 base. The CDR3 runs to 14 residues. CDR1 is SGHRS, CDR2 YFSETQ, per germline. DNA of the CDR3: TGCGCCAGCAGCCCCGGGGACAGGAACACTGAAGCTTTCTTT. Translation gives CASSPGDRNTEAFF.

V and J are TRBV29-1 and TRBJ1-2, with 9 bases lining up with TRBD1. Germline loops: CDR1 SQVTM, CDR2 ANQGSEA. The CDR3 consists of 13 residues. The V gene end was trimmed by 6 bases and the J gene end by 3 bases; junction bases not matched to a gene: 5. The DNA of the CDR3 is TGCAGCGTCAAACAGGGGGCTGACTATGGCTACACCTTC. Amino acid sequence: CSVKQGADYGYTF.

The rearrangement uses TRBV2 and TRBJ2-5; maybe TRBD2 (5 bases). The CDR3 has 13 amino acids. V dropped 6 bases and J dropped 0 bases, with 8 bases sitting between them. Germline CDR1 SNHLY, CDR2 FYNNEI. The CDR3 protein is CASRLDYQETQYF. The CDR3 nucleotides are TGTGCCAGCAGACTGGACTACCAAGAGACCCAGTACTTC.

This clonotype was counted many times. The J gene is TRBJ1-1, the V gene TRBV29-1; no definite D call. Looked up from germline, CDR1 is SQVTM and CDR2 is ANQGSEA. The CDR3 has 13 amino acids. V lost 1 base and J 1 base, leaving 7 bases between the germline ends. In nucleotides, the CDR3 is TGCAGCGTTGAAGCTTGGCAGAACACTGAAGCTTTCTTT. It translates to CSVEAWQNTEAFF.

The chain employs TRBV6-9 and TRBJ2-1, with 9 positions matching TRBD2. The ends lost 4 bases at V and 4 bases at J; junction bases unmatched: 5. CDR1 MNHGY and CDR2 SVAAGI come from the germline V gene. The CDR3 sequence is 15 residues long. CDR3 amino acids: CASSSYSGRYNEQFF. In nucleotides, the CDR3 is TGTGCCAGCAGTTCTTATAGCGGGAGATACAATGAGCAGTTCTTC.

This clonotype occurred many times. The genes are TRBV24-1 and TRBJ2-2; D unresolved. Per germline, CDR1 KGHDR and CDR2 SFDVKD. This CDR3 spans 16 amino acids. Trimming shortened V by 3 bases and J by 1 base, and 11 bases separated the two germline ends. CDR3 sequence reads: CATSDPSFRNTGELFF. In DNA, the CDR3 is TGTGCCACCAGTGATCCTTCGTTCCGGAACACCGGGGAGCTGTTTTTT.

Only a few counts were recorded for this clonotype. The CDR3 protein is CASSLEGFPYNEQFF. The CDR3 DNA follows: TGCGCCAGCAGCTTGGAGGGGTTTCCTTACAATGAGCAGTTCTTC. This sequence joins TRBV5-1 and TRBJ2-1; possible D gene TRBD1, 5 bases. Germline V lookup: CDR1 SGHRS, CDR2 YFSETQ. V lost 0 bases, J lost 4 bases, and 11 bases lay in between. The CDR3 covers 15 residues.

This clonotype has ten or more counts. The J gene is TRBJ2-3, the V gene TRBV20-1; D may be TRBD2 (6 bases). The CDR3 totals 15 residues. Germline-derived CDR1 and CDR2 are DFQATT and SNEGSKA (reference sequence). Between the trimmed V and J ends, which lost 0 bases and 4 bases, there was a span of 14 bases. The CDR3 here is CSARDLEGTADTQYF. The CDR3 region has the DNA TGCAGTGCTAGAGATTTGGAGGGGACGGCAGATACGCAGTATTTT.

The V call is TRBV18, the J call TRBJ2-5, with D perhaps TRBD1 (5 bases). CDR1 and CDR2 (germline): KGHSH, LQKENI. CDR3 length: 14 amino acids. The ends were cut back, 4 bases at V and 5 bases at J, with 14 bases in the middle. The CDR3 spells CASSRQAAGETQYF. For the CDR3, the DNA is TGTGCCAGCTCACGGCAGGCGGCAGGGGAGACCCAGTACTTC.

This clonotype was seen at least ten times. The chain has TRBV7-2 and TRBJ1-6; 7 bases map to TRBD1. V shed 5 bases and J 9 bases; nucleotides not matched to a gene: 10. Looked up from germline, CDR1 is SGHTA and CDR2 is FQGNSA. The CDR3 spans 15 residues. The CDR3 DNA sequence: TGTGCCAGCAGCACGCGCAGGGGGGGGAGTTCACCCCTCCACTTT. Its translation is CASSTRRGGSSPLHF.

This clonotype was seen a handful of times. This chain uses TRBV7-2 with TRBJ2-1; 9 nucleotides line up with TRBD2. The V and J ends lost 5 bases and 6 bases, in that order; junction bases with no gene match: 14. Per germline, CDR1 SGHTA and CDR2 FQGNSA. CDR3 length: 17 residues. The CDR3 sequence is CASSLGRRRGGGNEQFF. In DNA form, the CDR3 reads TGTGCCAGCAGCCTAGGGAGGCGGCGGGGGGGCGGCAATGAGCAGTTCTTC.

This clonotype rates as medium-sized. The chain joins TRBV12-3 or TRBV12-4 to TRBJ2-7, with 14 positions matching TRBD2. The ends lost 5 bases at V and 7 bases at J; junction bases unmatched: 7. The CDR3 runs 15 residues. The CDR3 spells CASSGLAGGIGEQYF. DNA for the CDR3: TGTGCCAGCAGTGGACTAGCGGGAGGTATTGGGGAGCAGTACTTC.

This clonotype was counted ten times or more. V usage is TRBV20-1 and J usage is TRBJ2-3; TRBD1 is a possible D gene (6 bases). Germline V gives CDR1 DFQATT, CDR2 SNEGSKA (reference sequence). This CDR3 has 16 residues. V dropped 0 bases and J dropped 4 bases, with 17 bases sitting between them. The CDR3 sequence: CSARDHGQLRADTQYF. CDR3 bases: TGCAGTGCTAGAGATCACGGACAGCTTAGGGCAGATACGCAGTATTTT.

The sample holds many counts of this clonotype. The chain employs TRBV6-6 and TRBJ2-1, with 9 positions matching TRBD2. The CDR3 covers 16 residues. Germline CDR1 reads MNHNY; CDR2 reads SVGAGI (reference sequence). The ends lost 2 bases at V and 15 bases at J; junction bases unmatched: 17. DNA of the CDR3: TGTGCCAGCAGTTACCCCTACCAGGGTAGCGGGAGCAATCTGTTCTTC. This encodes CASSYPYQGSGSNLFF.

The CDR3 DNA follows: TGTGCCAGCAGCGTCGGGACAGGAAATCAGCCCCAGCATTTT. It encodes CASSVGTGNQPQHF. The gene calls are TRBV9 and TRBJ1-5; 8 nucleotides match TRBD1. The CDR3 sequence is 14 residues long. From germline, CDR1 is SGDLS and CDR2 YYNGEE. V shed 2 bases and J 4 bases; nucleotides not matched to a gene: 2.